This TCR beta chain was identified in a study of T cell responses to AZD1222 COVID-19 vaccine. V was shortened by 1 base and J by 7 bases, with 4 bases between the two germline ends. Per germline, CDR1 MDHEN and CDR2 SYDVKM. The CDR3 is made up of 12 amino acids. The study's findings and limits: Unmutated regions of variants are reportedly targeted by nearly half of spike-specific TCRs.

Sequencing used immunoSEQ multiplex PCR; TCRdb keeps in-frame clones, though not all of them. The sample comprises tens of thousands of clones, over 75% of which are singletons, and approximately 18% rests with the top ten. This clone was recorded a few times. The target antigen is unknown. Material: peripheral blood, obtained on day 0 of AZD1222 vaccination. The gene calls are TRBV28 and TRBJ2-2; the D is unclear. This clonotype was sampled from an adult in good health. The DNA of the CDR3 is TGTGCCAGCAGTTTATTCGGCGGGGAGCTGTTTTTT. Its translation: CASSLFGGELFF.